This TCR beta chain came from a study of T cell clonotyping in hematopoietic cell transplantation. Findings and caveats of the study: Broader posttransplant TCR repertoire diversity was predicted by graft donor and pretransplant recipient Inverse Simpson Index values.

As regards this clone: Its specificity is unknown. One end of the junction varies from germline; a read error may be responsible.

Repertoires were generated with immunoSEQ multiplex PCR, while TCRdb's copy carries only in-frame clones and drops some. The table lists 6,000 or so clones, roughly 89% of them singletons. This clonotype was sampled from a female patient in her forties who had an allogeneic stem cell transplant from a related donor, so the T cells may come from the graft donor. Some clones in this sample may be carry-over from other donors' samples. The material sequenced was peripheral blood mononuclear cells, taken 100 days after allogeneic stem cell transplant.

CDR3 DNA: TGTGCTAGCAGCCGGGACAGGGAGGAGACCCAGTACTTC. Its translation is CASSRDREETQYF. The rearrangement uses TRBV7-7 and TRBJ2-5; 9 nucleotides agree with TRBD1. The CDR3 covers 13 residues. In germline, CDR1 is SSHAT, CDR2 FNYEAQ (reference sequence).